Each of the 19 T cell receptor beta chains below was sequenced from the same sample in a study of shared clonotypes between healthy human individuals. Profiling relied on immunoSEQ multiplex PCR, and the TCRdb table lists in-frame clones only, not all of them. The repertoire holds about 2.4 million clones, with roughly 92% as singletons. The sample taken for sequencing was naive CD4+ T cells sorted from blood. Subset described: CD45RA+ positively selected. The receptors were gathered from a man in his late teens or twenties in good health.

The chain is built from TRBV5-4 and TRBJ2-1, with 13 bases lining up with TRBD2. The CDR3 consists of 16 residues. Trimming took 5 bases from V and 2 from J; bases not matched to a gene: 4. The V gene's germline CDR1 is SGHNT and CDR2 YYREEE (reference sequence). The DNA for the CDR3 is TGTGCCAGCAGTAAGACTAGCGGGGGGACCTACAATGAGCAGTTCTTC. This codes for CASSKTSGGTYNEQFF.

The V call is TRBV5-1, the J call TRBJ2-3, with D hard to call. V lost 0 bases to trimming and J lost 6 bases, with 11 bases between them. CDR3 size: 14 residues. CDR1 and CDR2 (germline): SGHRS, YFSETQ. The CDR3 spells CASSLERMYDTQYF. The CDR3 region has the DNA TGCGCCAGCAGCTTGGAGCGTATGTACGATACGCAGTATTTT.

The chain has TRBV5-1 and TRBJ1-6; possible D gene TRBD1, 6 bases. Per the germline V gene, CDR1 is SGHRS and CDR2 is YFSETQ. The CDR3 loop spans 15 amino acids. Between the trimmed V and J ends, which lost 0 bases and 10 bases, there was a span of 14 bases. The CDR3 DNA is TGCGCCAGCAGCTTGGCCGGCAGGGGATACTCACCCCTCCACTTT. Translating it yields CASSLAGRGYSPLHF.

As for this clone: The identical CDR3 is also encoded by other nucleotide sequences in the sample. CDR3 protein: CASSPQMNTEAFF. CDR3 sequence (DNA): TGTGCCAGCTCACCACAGATGAACACTGAAGCTTTCTTT. The chain couples TRBV18 to TRBJ1-1; D is unresolved. The CDR3 length is 13 residues. Germline-derived CDR1 and CDR2 are KGHSH and LQKENI. V was trimmed by 1 base and J by 0 bases, leaving 3 bases between them.

The rearrangement uses TRBV7-8 and TRBJ2-5; D may be TRBD1 (6 bases). Trimming left V 5 bases short and J 5 bases short, with 15 bases between. Germline V gene sequence: CDR1 SGHVS, CDR2 FQNEAQ. The CDR3 spans 14 residues. CDR3 coding DNA: TGTGCCAGCAGCACACAGGGTGTAGGGGAGACCCAGTACTTC. Translating it yields CASSTQGVGETQYF.

The J gene is TRBJ2-3, the V gene TRBV27; 10 nucleotides line up with TRBD2. The CDR3 sequence is 17 residues long. Germline CDR1 reads MNHEY; CDR2 reads SMNVEV (reference sequence). J was trimmed by 1 base and V by 6 bases; bases with no gene match: 10. The CDR3 reads CASRVPYGTSGTDTQYF. DNA of the CDR3: TGTGCCAGCAGAGTACCTTACGGGACTAGCGGCACAGATACGCAGTATTTT.

The gene calls are TRBV7-9 and TRBJ2-3, with 8 bases lining up with TRBD1. The CDR3 spans 12 residues. Germline V CDR1 and CDR2: SEHNR, FQNEAQ (reference sequence). With V trimmed by 6 bases and J by 10 bases, 6 bases remained unmatched. The chain's CDR3 is CASRLTGAAQYF. For the CDR3, the DNA is TGTGCCAGCAGATTGACAGGGGCAGCGCAGTATTTT.

The rearrangement uses TRBV4-1 and TRBJ1-1, with D tentatively TRBD1 (6 bases). V was clipped by 4 bases and J by 5 bases, with 20 bases between them. There are 16 residues in the CDR3. Germline V gene lookup returns CDR1 MGHRA and CDR2 YSYEKL. CDR3: CASSPTGGLLDTEAFF. In DNA, the CDR3 is TGCGCCAGCAGCCCGACGGGGGGGCTTTTGGATACTGAAGCTTTCTTT.

As regards this clone: Other DNA sequences within the sample encode an identical CDR3. This chain joins TRBV6-5 and TRBJ1-2; D unclear. Germline V gives CDR1 MNHEY, CDR2 SVGAGI. The ends were cut back, 6 bases at V and 6 bases at J, with 11 bases in the middle. This CDR3 spans 12 amino acids. DNA of the CDR3: TGTGCCAGCAGCCGCGGTAGGGATGGCTACACCTTC. Its protein is CASSRGRDGYTF.

The chain is built from TRBV5-1 and TRBJ2-7, with 8 bases lining up with TRBD1. CDR3 length: 13 amino acids. Germline V gene lookup returns CDR1 SGHRS and CDR2 YFSETQ. The J segment lost 1 base and the V segment lost 10 bases, leaving 7 bases of the junction unmatched. In nucleotides, the CDR3 is TGCGCCTCACGGACAGGGAAGTCCTACGAGCAGTACTTC. It codes for CASRTGKSYEQYF.

The J gene is TRBJ1-6, the V gene TRBV19, with D maybe TRBD1 (5 bases). The CDR3 contains 16 residues. Trimming left V 6 bases short and J 1 base short, with 13 bases between. Germline V gene sequence: CDR1 LNHDA, CDR2 SQIVND (reference sequence). CDR3 nucleotides: TGTGCCAGTAGGCCCCCAGGGAGATCCTATAATTCACCCCTCCACTTT. Amino acids: CASRPPGRSYNSPLHF.

The rearrangement joins TRBV11-3 to TRBJ2-7; 8 bases agree with TRBD2. J lost 7 bases, V lost 2 bases, and 16 bases had no gene match. Germline values: CDR1 SGHNT, CDR2 YENEEA. CDR3 length: 17 amino acids. CDR3 sequence: CASSLWGRLAHTKEQYF. The CDR3 region has the DNA TGTGCCAGCAGCTTATGGGGACGACTAGCGCATACTAAGGAGCAGTACTTC.

The chain joins TRBV28 to TRBJ1-2; D is unresolved. The ends were cut back, 6 bases at V and 0 bases at J, with 32 bases in the middle. In germline, CDR1 is MDHEN, CDR2 SYDVKM. This CDR3 is built from 21 residues. CDR3 residues: CASRSTRVSQPGPGANYGYTF. The DNA for the CDR3 is TGTGCCAGCAGATCGACAAGGGTCTCCCAACCCGGACCGGGAGCTAACTATGGCTACACCTTC.

In nucleotides, the CDR3 is TGTGCCAGCAGCCGCGGGTGGGAGGGGGCTCAAGATGGCTACACCTTC. Amino acids: CASSRGWEGAQDGYTF. V is TRBV7-2 and J is TRBJ1-2; 7 nucleotides line up with TRBD1. The CDR3 runs to 16 residues. J gave up 6 bases and V 5 bases, and 15 bases lay outside the gene matches. Per the germline V gene, CDR1 is SGHTA and CDR2 is FQGNSA.

The chain links TRBV25-1 to TRBJ2-2; 7 bases are a match to TRBD1. The CDR3 is made up of 13 amino acids. Germline V CDR1 and CDR2: MGHDK, SYGVNS. J was trimmed by 12 bases and V by 1 base; bases with no gene match: 5. Here the CDR3 DNA reads TGTGCCAGCAGTGAATGGACAGGAAGAAAGCTGTTTTTT. It translates to CASSEWTGRKLFF. The complete variable domain, with remaining parts taken from reference TRBV25-1 and TRBJ2-2, reads EADIYQTPRYLVIGTGKKITLECSQTMGHDKMYWYQQDPGMELHLIHYSYGVNSTEKGDLSSESTVSRIRTEHFPLTLESARPSHTSQYLCASSEWTGRKLFFGEGSRLTVL.

As for this clone: Different DNA sequences within this sample yield the same CDR3. The genes are TRBV5-1 and TRBJ2-5, with a possible D match to TRBD2 (6 bases). This CDR3 region has 15 residues. From germline, CDR1 is SGHRS and CDR2 YFSETQ. Trimming took 0 bases from V and 1 from J, leaving 10 bases between them. The CDR3 here is CASSLGRGAQETQYF. The CDR3 DNA is TGCGCCAGCAGCTTGGGGCGCGGGGCCCAAGAGACCCAGTACTTC.

The gene calls are TRBV2 and TRBJ1-3; D perhaps matches TRBD1 (6 bases). Germline V gives CDR1 SNHLY, CDR2 FYNNEI. This CDR3 is built from 14 residues. CDR3 sequence: CASSRGAAGNTIYF. DNA of the CDR3: TGTGCTTCGAGTCGGGGGGCGGCCGGAAACACCATATATTTT.

This clone was recorded once. Within the sample, other DNA sequences also encode this same CDR3. The chain joins TRBV30 to TRBJ2-6; D tentatively fits TRBD1 or TRBD2 (5 bases each). This CDR3 has 16 amino acids. V gave up 0 bases and J gave up 0 bases, with 9 bases separating them. The germline V gene encodes CDR1 GTSNPN and CDR2 SVGIG (reference sequence). CDR3 sequence (DNA): TGTGCCTGGAGTGTGGGACGTACCTCTGGGGCCAACGTCCTGACTTTC. This translates into CAWSVGRTSGANVLTF.

The CDR3 loop is CASSPRTPSYEQYF. The CDR3, as DNA: TGTGCCAGCAGCCCCCGTACTCCCTCCTACGAGCAGTACTTC. The chain has TRBV5-8 and TRBJ2-5; D not certain. The better agreement between TRBJ2-7 and the DNA end casts doubt on the J call. Per the germline V gene, CDR1 is SGHTS and CDR2 is YDEGEE. This CDR3 comprises 14 residues.